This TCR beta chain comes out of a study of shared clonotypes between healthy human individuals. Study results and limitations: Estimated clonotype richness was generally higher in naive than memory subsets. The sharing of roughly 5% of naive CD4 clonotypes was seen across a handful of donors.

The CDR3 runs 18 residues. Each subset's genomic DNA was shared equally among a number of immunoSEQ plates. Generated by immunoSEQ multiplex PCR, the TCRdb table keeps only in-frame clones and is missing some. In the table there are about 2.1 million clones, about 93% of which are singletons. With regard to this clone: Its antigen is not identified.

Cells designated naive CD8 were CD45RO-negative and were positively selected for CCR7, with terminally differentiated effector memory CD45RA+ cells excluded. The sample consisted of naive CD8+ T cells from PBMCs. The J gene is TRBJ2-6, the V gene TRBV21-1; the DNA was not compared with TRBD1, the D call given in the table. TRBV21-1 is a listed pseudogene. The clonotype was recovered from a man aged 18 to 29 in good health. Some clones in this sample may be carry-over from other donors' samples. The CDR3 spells CASSKDVGTGFGANVLTF. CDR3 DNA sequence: TGTGCCAGCAGCAAAGACGTCGGGACAGGGTTTGGGGCCAACGTCCTGACTTTC.